Listed below are T cell receptor beta chains from one sample, sequenced in a study of regulatory T cells in long-lasting Graves disease. TCRdb independently ran MiXCR on the multiplex PCR reads; one entry per CDR3 protein. The sample has hundreds of thousands of distinct CDR3 sequences; around 15% are singletons. Specimen: peripheral blood mononuclear cells (PBMCs), collected at new diagnosis, from a patient treated with antithyroid drugs. The receptors shown here come from a female donor with Graves disease. The CDR3 runs from the conserved cysteine through the conserved F or W. The size entry is marked missing in some rows and otherwise reads once, few, many or a size class.

clone_size: many
j_call: TRBJ1-5
v_call: TRBV27
cdr3_aa: CASMPGYNQPQHF

clone_size: many
j_call: TRBJ2-7
v_call: TRBV20-1
cdr3_aa: CSATSGTSGSDEQYF

clone_size: many
j_call: TRBJ1-2
v_call: TRBV4-2
cdr3_aa: CASSQVVGADYGYTF

clone_size: many
j_call: TRBJ1-5
v_call: TRBV9
cdr3_aa: CASSVGELNQPQHF

clone_size: many
j_call: TRBJ1-5
v_call: TRBV2
cdr3_aa: CASSESHSNQPQHF

clone_size: NA
j_call: TRBJ1-1
v_call: TRBV12-3/TRBV12-4
cdr3_aa: CASSPWAVGNTEAFF

clone_size: many
j_call: TRBJ1-6
v_call: TRBV11-2
cdr3_aa: CASSFITDPTLHF

clone_size: many
j_call: TRBJ1-4
v_call: TRBV10-2
cdr3_aa: CASGGTTNEKLFF

clone_size: few
j_call: TRBJ1-1
v_call: TRBV3-2
cdr3_aa: CASSHGRGRGTEAFF

clone_size: many
j_call: TRBJ2-7
v_call: TRBV10-3
cdr3_aa: CAISEPVTPWIEQYF